The next 6 T cell receptor beta chains were all read from a single sample in a study of Ad26.COV2.S vaccination and SARS-CoV-2 variants. Described treatment: 15 to 20 received Ad26.COV2.S at low or high dose, single or two shots; roughly five received placebo; per-sample allocation not given. Sampling was performed 63 days after the first vaccine or placebo injection. Clones were read by immunoSEQ multiplex PCR, and TCRdb kept only the in-frame ones, dropping some. The sample lists approximately 500,000 clones; 70% to 90% were seen once. Sequenced here: peripheral blood, sampled in a trial of Ad26.COV2.S vaccine versus placebo. Every receptor here comes from a person between 18 and 65 years old who received the Ad26.COV2.S COVID-19 vaccine or a placebo.

The sample holds a few counts of this clone. CDR3 nucleotides: TGTGCCAGCGATGGACAGAGAGGGGCCTACGGGGAGCAGTACTTC. Its translation is CASDGQRGAYGEQYF. The chain couples TRBV28 to TRBJ2-7, with D tentatively TRBD1 (6 bases). This CDR3 has 15 amino acids. Trimming shortened V by 8 bases and J by 7 bases, and 24 bases separated the two germline ends. Germline CDR1 is MDHEN and CDR2 is SYDVKM.

The chain recombines TRBV15 with TRBJ2-2, with D unclear. This CDR3 contains 14 residues. Germline V gives CDR1 LNHNV, CDR2 YYDKDF (reference sequence). Trimming cost V 0 bases and J 4 bases, with 6 bases left between them. CDR3 amino acids: CATSRDFVTGELFF. CDR3 sequence (DNA): TGTGCCACCAGCAGAGATTTCGTCACCGGGGAGCTGTTTTTT. Looking up the rest from reference TRBV15 and TRBJ2-2 gives the full variable domain: DAMVIQNPRYQVTQFGKPVTLSCSQTLNHNVMYWYQQKSSQAPKLLFHYYDKDFNNEADTPDNFQSRRPNTSFCFLDIRSPGLGDTAMYLCATSRDFVTGELFFGEGSRLTVL.

The genes are TRBV10-3 and TRBJ2-3, with D possibly being TRBD1 (6 bases). CDR3 length equals 13 residues. V shed 10 bases and J shed 4 bases, with 15 bases lying between them. CDR1 and CDR2 from the germline V gene are ENHRY and SYGVKD. This CDR3 reads CASNSQGPDTQYF. The CDR3 bases are TGTGCCAGCAATTCACAGGGTCCAGATACGCAGTATTTT.

V is TRBV5-1 and J is TRBJ2-1, with D uncertain. CDR3 size: 13 residues. Germline V gene sequence: CDR1 SGHRS, CDR2 YFSETQ. Deletions cut 2 bases from V and 5 bases from J, with 8 bases between. The CDR3: CASSLRTDNEQFF. The CDR3 coding sequence is TGCGCCAGCAGCTTAAGGACCGACAATGAGCAGTTCTTC. The entire variable domain, with the rest obtained from reference TRBV5-1 and TRBJ2-1, is as follows: KAGVTQTPRYLIKTRGQQVTLSCSPISGHRSVSWYQQTPGQGLQFLFEYFSETQRNKGNFPGRFSGRQFSNSRSEMNVSTLELGDSALYLCASSLRTDNEQFFGPGTRLTVL.

This clone was found a few times. The V gene is TRBV21-1, the J gene TRBJ2-7; the table gives TRBD2 as D, unverified against the DNA. TRBV21-1 is listed as a pseudogene. This CDR3 comprises 15 residues. The CDR3 is CASSRRAASAYEQYF. As DNA, the CDR3 is TGTGCCAGCAGCCGAAGGGCGGCTAGCGCCTACGAGCAGTACTTC.

This chain joins TRBV30 and TRBJ2-1; 10 positions agree with TRBD2. This CDR3 is 18 amino acids long. CDR1 GTSNPN and CDR2 SVGIG come from the germline V gene (reference sequence). V shed 5 bases and J 3 bases; nucleotides not matched to a gene: 16. The CDR3 protein is CAWPLGLAGVGFYNEQFF. The DNA for the CDR3 is TGTGCCTGGCCCCTGGGGCTAGCGGGAGTGGGCTTCTACAATGAGCAGTTCTTC.